This T cell receptor (beta chain) derives from a study of blood T cell repertoires in COVID-19. V lost 4 bases, J lost 3 bases, and 11 bases stayed unmatched. The CDR3 covers 15 residues. CDR1 is GTSNPN and CDR2 is SVGIG in the germline V gene (reference sequence). Using immunoSEQ multiplex PCR, the repertoire was profiled, and TCRdb retains in-frame clones only, with some absent. The sample has hundreds of thousands of clones, 89% seen once. The chain employs TRBV30 and TRBJ2-7, with 8 bases lining up with TRBD1. This sequence was found in a woman in her 40s who had recovered from COVID-19. The sequenced material came from PBMCs or T cells enriched from blood (not recorded which). DNA of the CDR3: TGTGCCTGGACAACCGGGACAGGTATCTACTACGAGCAGTACTTC. Translated: CAWTTGTGIYYEQYF. The entire variable domain, with the rest obtained from reference TRBV30 and TRBJ2-7, is as follows: SQTIHQWPATLVQPVGSPLSLECTVEGTSNPNLYWYRQAAGRGLQLLFYSVGIGQISSEVPQNLSASRPQDRQFILSSKKLLLSDSGFYLCAWTTGTGIYYEQYFGPGTRLTVT.